These 15 T cell receptor beta chains came from one sample sequenced in a study of PD-L1 blockade in urothelial cancer (dated by TCRdb to about 2017). The library was built by means of the immunoSEQ multiplex PCR assay. This is the immuneACCESS table as TCRdb keeps it, with only in-frame sequences that have V and J called. A part of the clones is gone; compared with another copy, unresolved V genes explain less than half, and the rest is unexplained. A total of about 79,000 clones appear in this sample, around 85% of them only once. About 15% of the sample comes from the top ten. This specimen's time point label, per the study, means: pretreatment peripheral blood. Source: PBMCs, taken around atezolizumab (anti-PD-L1) treatment. The receptors come from a man aged 55-75 years with urothelial cancer.

The rearrangement joins TRBV4-2 to TRBJ2-7, with 7 bases that match TRBD2. With 4 bases clipped from V and 0 bases from J, the junction kept 9 bases outside the gene matches. Germline values: CDR1 LGHNA, CDR2 YNFKEQ. CDR3 length: 16 residues. The DNA for the CDR3 is TGTGCCAGCAGCCGATTTCCCGGGACTAACTCCTACGAGCAGTACTTC. This encodes CASSRFPGTNSYEQYF.

This rearrangement joins TRBV2 to TRBJ1-2; the D gene is possibly TRBD1 (6 bases). The V gene lost 7 bases and the J gene lost 2 bases, with 8 bases spanning the gap. CDR1 is SNHLY, CDR2 FYNNEI, per germline. The CDR3 contains 12 residues. The CDR3 nucleotides read TGTGCCAGCACGAGGGGGAACTATGGCTACACCTTC. It specifies CASTRGNYGYTF. Using reference TRBV2 and TRBJ1-2 for the parts outside the CDR3, the full variable domain is EPEVTQTPSHQVTQMGQEVILRCVPISNHLYFYWYRQILGQKVEFLVSFYNNEISEKSEIFDDQFSVERPDGSNFTLKIRSTKLEDSAMYFCASTRGNYGYTFGSGTRLTVV.

The rearrangement links TRBV27 to TRBJ2-7, with a weak D call TRBD2 (6 bases). The V and J ends lost 6 bases and 5 bases respectively, with 17 bases between them. Germline CDR1 reads MNHEY; CDR2 reads SMNVEV (reference sequence). The CDR3 runs 14 residues. DNA for the CDR3: TGTGCCAGCAGCCCCCGGGACTCTAGAGACGAGCAGTACTTC. Translated, it gives CASSPRDSRDEQYF.

The chain combines TRBV7-3 with TRBJ1-2; TRBD1 agrees at 8 bases. CDR1 is SGHTA and CDR2 is FQGTGA in the germline V gene. The trim removed 5 bases at V and 8 bases at J, leaving 7 bases unmatched. This CDR3 has 13 residues. CDR3 in DNA: TGTGCCAGCAGCCCGAATACAGGGGGGGGCTACACCTTC. Translation gives CASSPNTGGGYTF.

The gene calls are TRBV6-5 and TRBJ2-3; TRBD2 matches at 8 bases. The germline CDR1 and CDR2 sequences are MNHEY and SVGAGI. The CDR3 extends over 13 amino acids. Trimming took 6 bases from V and 4 from J; bases not matched to a gene: 3. CDR3 amino acids: CASSSAGADTQYF. In DNA, the CDR3 is TGTGCCAGCAGCTCAGCGGGGGCAGATACGCAGTATTTT.

V usage is TRBV10-3 and J usage is TRBJ1-2; D unresolved. CDR3 length equals 14 residues. Germline assignment: CDR1 ENHRY and CDR2 SYGVKD. The V end lost 0 bases, the J end lost 2 bases, and 7 bases lay between the germline ends. The CDR3 spells CAISESGSNYGYTF. The CDR3 DNA sequence: TGTGCCATCAGTGAGTCGGGCAGCAACTATGGCTACACCTTC.

V is TRBV10-2 and J is TRBJ2-2, with D possibly matching TRBD1 (5 bases). This CDR3 has 14 residues. V was trimmed by 3 bases and J by 7 bases, leaving 12 bases between them. Looked up from germline, CDR1 is WSHSY and CDR2 is SAAADI. The CDR3 reads CASSDAGFRGELFF. DNA for the CDR3: TGCGCCAGCAGTGACGCAGGGTTTCGCGGGGAGCTGTTTTTT.

This chain joins TRBV30 and TRBJ2-3; D uncertain. Trimming left V 5 bases short and J 5 bases short, with 5 bases between. There are 10 residues in the CDR3. Germline CDR1 is GTSNPN and CDR2 is SVGIG (reference sequence). CDR3: CAWGEDTQYF. In DNA form, the CDR3 reads TGTGCCTGGGGAGAAGATACGCAGTATTTT.

The rearrangement links TRBV4-2 to TRBJ2-1, with 10 bases matching TRBD2. The V gene end was trimmed by 2 bases and the J gene end by 7 bases; junction bases not matched to a gene: 8. Germline V gene data show CDR1 as LGHNA and CDR2 as YNFKEQ. The CDR3 has 16 residues. The CDR3: CASSQWSGGGRNEQFF. CDR3 bases: TGTGCCAGCAGCCAATGGAGCGGGGGGGGTAGAAATGAGCAGTTCTTC.

This clone was observed a single time. The V gene is TRBV7-2, the J gene TRBJ1-5; D remains ambiguous. The CDR3 is made up of 13 amino acids. Germline assignment: CDR1 SGHTA and CDR2 FQGNSA. Trimming removed 2 bases from V and 4 bases from J, with 6 bases in between. For the CDR3, the DNA is TGTGCCAGCAGCTTACAGGCGAATCAGCCCCAGCATTTT. Translated, it gives CASSLQANQPQHF.

J is TRBJ1-2 and V is TRBV5-8, with D possibly being TRBD1 (6 bases). V lost 5 bases and J 4 bases, leaving 12 bases between the germline ends. This CDR3 has 13 residues. Germline CDR1 SGHTS, CDR2 YDEGEE. The CDR3 sequence: CASRPRGVYGYTF. CDR3 nucleotides: TGTGCCAGCAGACCCAGGGGCGTCTATGGCTACACCTTC.

The chain recombines TRBV9 with TRBJ1-1; 7 bases are shared with TRBD1. This CDR3 contains 14 residues. V lost 4 bases to trimming and J lost 1 base; unmatched junction nucleotides: 4. The germline CDR1 and CDR2 sequences are SGDLS and YYNGEE. The CDR3 nucleotides read TGTGCCAGCAGCTCAGGACAGGCGAACACTGAAGCTTTCTTT. This encodes CASSSGQANTEAFF.

The V gene is TRBV7-9, the J gene TRBJ2-7; D is ambiguous. V was pared by 5 bases and J by 4 bases, with 6 bases between. There are 11 residues in the CDR3. Germline CDR1 is SEHNR and CDR2 is FQNEAQ (reference sequence). The CDR3 coding sequence is TGTGCCAGCAGCCTCCAGTACGAGCAGTACTTC. Residues: CASSLQYEQYF.

The chain employs TRBV5-1 and TRBJ1-1, with 10 bases aligning to TRBD1. J was trimmed by 1 base and V by 2 bases; bases with no gene match: 2. CDR3 length equals 15 residues. Germline CDR1 is SGHRS and CDR2 is YFSETQ. The CDR3 sequence: CASSLRTGGNTEAFF. The CDR3, as DNA: TGCGCCAGCAGCTTAAGGACAGGGGGGAACACTGAAGCTTTCTTT.

The V gene is TRBV13, the J gene TRBJ2-1; D is undetermined. The CDR3 is made up of 12 amino acids. The V end lost 5 bases, the J end lost 8 bases, and 10 bases lay between the germline ends. CDR1 is PRHDT and CDR2 is FYEKMQ in the germline V gene (reference sequence). CDR3 nucleotides: TGTGCCAGCAGCCCAGAGGCGGATGAGCAGTTCTTC. Its protein is CASSPEADEQFF.